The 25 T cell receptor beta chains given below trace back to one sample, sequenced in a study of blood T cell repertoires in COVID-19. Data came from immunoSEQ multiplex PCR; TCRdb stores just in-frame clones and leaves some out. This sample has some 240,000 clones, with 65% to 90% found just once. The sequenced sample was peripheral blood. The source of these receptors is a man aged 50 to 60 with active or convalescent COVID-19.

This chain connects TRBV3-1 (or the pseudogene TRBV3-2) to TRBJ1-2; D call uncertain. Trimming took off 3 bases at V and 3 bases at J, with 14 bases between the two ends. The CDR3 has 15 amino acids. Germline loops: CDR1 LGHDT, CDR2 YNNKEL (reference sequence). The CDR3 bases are TGTGCCAGCAGCCACACTCCCCTATATTACTATGGCTACACCTTC. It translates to CASSHTPLYYYGYTF.

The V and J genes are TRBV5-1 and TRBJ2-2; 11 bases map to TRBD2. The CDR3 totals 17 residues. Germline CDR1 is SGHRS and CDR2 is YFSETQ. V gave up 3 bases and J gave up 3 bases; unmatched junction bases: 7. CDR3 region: CASSYIKGLADTGELFF. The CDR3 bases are TGCGCCAGCAGCTATATTAAGGGACTAGCGGACACCGGGGAGCTGTTTTTT.

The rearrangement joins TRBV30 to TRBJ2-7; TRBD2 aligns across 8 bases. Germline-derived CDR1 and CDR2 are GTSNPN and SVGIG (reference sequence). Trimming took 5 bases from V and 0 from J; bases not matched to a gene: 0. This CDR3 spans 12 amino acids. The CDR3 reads CAWGTSSYEQYF. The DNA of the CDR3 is TGTGCCTGGGGGACTAGCTCCTACGAGCAGTACTTC. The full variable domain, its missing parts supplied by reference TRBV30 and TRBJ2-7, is SQTIHQWPATLVQPVGSPLSLECTVEGTSNPNLYWYRQAAGRGLQLLFYSVGIGQISSEVPQNLSASRPQDRQFILSSKKLLLSDSGFYLCAWGTSSYEQYFGPGTRLTVT.

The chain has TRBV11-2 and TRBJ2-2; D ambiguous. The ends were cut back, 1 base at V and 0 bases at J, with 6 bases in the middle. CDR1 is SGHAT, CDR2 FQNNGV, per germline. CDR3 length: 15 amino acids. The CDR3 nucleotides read TGTGCCAGCAGCTTAGTTCCTACGAACACCGGGGAGCTGTTTTTT. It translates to CASSLVPTNTGELFF.

CDR3 loop: CASSKGQGARVTEAFF. CDR3 bases: TGTGCCAGCAGCAAGGGACAGGGGGCACGAGTAACTGAAGCTTTCTTT. This rearrangement joins TRBV5-4 to TRBJ1-1; 12 bases map to TRBD1. After removal of 4 bases from V and 5 bases from J, the junction contained 9 bases not matched to a gene. The CDR3 is 16 amino acids. Germline CDR1 reads SGHNT; CDR2 reads YYREEE (reference sequence).

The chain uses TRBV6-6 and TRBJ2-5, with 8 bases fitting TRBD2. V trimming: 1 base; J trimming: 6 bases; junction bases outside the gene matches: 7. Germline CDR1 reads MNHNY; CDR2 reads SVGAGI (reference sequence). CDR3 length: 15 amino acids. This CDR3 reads CASSYWAGGEKTQYF. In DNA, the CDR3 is TGTGCCAGCAGTTACTGGGCGGGGGGAGAAAAGACCCAGTACTTC.

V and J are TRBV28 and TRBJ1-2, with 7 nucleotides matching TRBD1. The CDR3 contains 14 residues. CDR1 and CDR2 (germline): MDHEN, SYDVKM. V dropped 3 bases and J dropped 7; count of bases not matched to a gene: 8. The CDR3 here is CASSLATGSFGYTF. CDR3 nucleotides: TGTGCCAGCAGTTTGGCGACAGGGTCGTTTGGCTACACCTTC.

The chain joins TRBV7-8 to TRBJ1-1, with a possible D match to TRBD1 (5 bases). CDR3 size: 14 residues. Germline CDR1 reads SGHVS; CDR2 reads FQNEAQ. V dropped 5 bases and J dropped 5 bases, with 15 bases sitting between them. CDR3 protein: CASSRERGATEAFF. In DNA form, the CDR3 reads TGTGCCAGCAGCCGAGAAAGGGGCGCGACTGAAGCTTTCTTT.

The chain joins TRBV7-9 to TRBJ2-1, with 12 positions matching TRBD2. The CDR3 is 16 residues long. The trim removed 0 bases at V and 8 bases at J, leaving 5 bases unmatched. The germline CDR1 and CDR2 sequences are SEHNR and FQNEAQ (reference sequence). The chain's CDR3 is CASSLAIASGGDEQFF. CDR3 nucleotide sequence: TGTGCCAGCAGCTTAGCGATCGCTAGCGGGGGGGATGAGCAGTTCTTC.

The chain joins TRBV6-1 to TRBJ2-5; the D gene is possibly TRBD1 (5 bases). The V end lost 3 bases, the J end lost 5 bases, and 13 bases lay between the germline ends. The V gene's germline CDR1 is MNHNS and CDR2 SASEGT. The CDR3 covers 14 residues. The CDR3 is CASSESLGHETQYF. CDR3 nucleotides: TGTGCCAGCAGTGAGTCTCTGGGGCACGAGACCCAGTACTTC.

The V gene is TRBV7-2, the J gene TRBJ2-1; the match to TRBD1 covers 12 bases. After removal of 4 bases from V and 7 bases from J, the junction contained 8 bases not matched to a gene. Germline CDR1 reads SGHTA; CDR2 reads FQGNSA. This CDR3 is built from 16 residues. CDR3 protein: CASSSNRDRGRNEQFF. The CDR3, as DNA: TGTGCCAGCAGCTCAAACCGGGACAGGGGGCGTAATGAGCAGTTCTTC.

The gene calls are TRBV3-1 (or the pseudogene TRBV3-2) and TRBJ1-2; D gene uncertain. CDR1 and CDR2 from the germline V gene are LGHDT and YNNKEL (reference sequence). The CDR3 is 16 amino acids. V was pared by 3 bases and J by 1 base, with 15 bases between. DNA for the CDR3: TGTGCCAGCAGCCACGACCCCCGGGAGGGTAACTATGGCTACACCTTC. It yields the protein CASSHDPREGNYGYTF.

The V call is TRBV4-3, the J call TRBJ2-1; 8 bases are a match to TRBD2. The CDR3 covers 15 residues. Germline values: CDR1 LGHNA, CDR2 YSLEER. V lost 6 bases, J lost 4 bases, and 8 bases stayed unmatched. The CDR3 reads CASSMGLGLYNEQFF. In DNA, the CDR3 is TGCGCCAGCAGTATGGGACTAGGGCTGTACAATGAGCAGTTCTTC.

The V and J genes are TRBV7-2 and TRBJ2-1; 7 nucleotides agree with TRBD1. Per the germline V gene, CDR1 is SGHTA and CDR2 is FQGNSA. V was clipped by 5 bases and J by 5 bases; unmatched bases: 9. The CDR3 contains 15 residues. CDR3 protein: CASSHPTGYHNEQFF. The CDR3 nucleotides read TGTGCCAGCAGCCACCCGACAGGGTACCACAATGAGCAGTTCTTC.

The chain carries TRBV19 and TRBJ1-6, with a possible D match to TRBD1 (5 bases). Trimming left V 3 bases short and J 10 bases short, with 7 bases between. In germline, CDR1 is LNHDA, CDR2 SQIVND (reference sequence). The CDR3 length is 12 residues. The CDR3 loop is CASSIRGSPLHF. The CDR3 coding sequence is TGTGCCAGTAGTATCCGGGGGTCACCCCTCCACTTT.

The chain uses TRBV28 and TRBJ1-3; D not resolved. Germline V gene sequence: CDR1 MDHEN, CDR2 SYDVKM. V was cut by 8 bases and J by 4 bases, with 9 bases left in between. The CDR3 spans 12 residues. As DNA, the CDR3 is TGTGCCAGCGGCACAGCCGGAAACACCATATATTTT. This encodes CASGTAGNTIYF.

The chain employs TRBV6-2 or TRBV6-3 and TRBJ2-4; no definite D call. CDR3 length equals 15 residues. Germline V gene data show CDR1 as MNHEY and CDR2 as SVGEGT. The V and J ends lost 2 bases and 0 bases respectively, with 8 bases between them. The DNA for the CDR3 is TGTGCCAGCAGTTACCAGGCCCTAGCCAAAAACATTCAGTACTTC. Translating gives CASSYQALAKNIQYF.

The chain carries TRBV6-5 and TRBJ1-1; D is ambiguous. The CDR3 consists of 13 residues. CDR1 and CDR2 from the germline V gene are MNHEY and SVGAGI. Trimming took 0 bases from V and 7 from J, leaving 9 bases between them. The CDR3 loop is CASSYSIYNEAFF. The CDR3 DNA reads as TGTGCCAGCAGTTACTCGATTTACAATGAAGCTTTCTTT.

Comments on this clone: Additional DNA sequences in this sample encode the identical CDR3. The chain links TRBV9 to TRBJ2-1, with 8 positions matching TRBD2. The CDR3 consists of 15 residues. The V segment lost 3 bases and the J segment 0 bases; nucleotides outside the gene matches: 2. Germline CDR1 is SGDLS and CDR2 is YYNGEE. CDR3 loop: CASSAGGSSYNEQFF. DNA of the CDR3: TGTGCCAGCAGCGCGGGGGGGAGCTCCTACAATGAGCAGTTCTTC. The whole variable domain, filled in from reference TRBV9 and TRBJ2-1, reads DSGVTQTPKHLITATGQRVTLRCSPRSGDLSVYWYQQSLDQGLQFLIQYYNGEERAKGNILERFSAQQFPDLHSELNLSSLELGDSALYFCASSAGGSSYNEQFFGPGTRLTVL.

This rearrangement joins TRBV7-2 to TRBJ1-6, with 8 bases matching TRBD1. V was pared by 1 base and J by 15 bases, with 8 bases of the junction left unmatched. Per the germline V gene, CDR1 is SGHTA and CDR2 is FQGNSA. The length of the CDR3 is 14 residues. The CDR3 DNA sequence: TGTGCCAGCAGCTTAGAGCCCGGGACAGGTGACCTCCACTTT. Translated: CASSLEPGTGDLHF.

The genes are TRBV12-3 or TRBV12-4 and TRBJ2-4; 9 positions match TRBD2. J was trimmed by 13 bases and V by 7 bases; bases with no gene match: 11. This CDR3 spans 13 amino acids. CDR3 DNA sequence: TGTGCCAGCACCTTTCTCGGGACTAGCCAGCAGTACTTC. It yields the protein CASTFLGTSQQYF.

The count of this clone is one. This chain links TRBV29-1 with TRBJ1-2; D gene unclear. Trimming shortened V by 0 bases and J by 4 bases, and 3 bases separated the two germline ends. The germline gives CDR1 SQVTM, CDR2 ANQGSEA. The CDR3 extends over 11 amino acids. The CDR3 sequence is CSVEDLYGYTF. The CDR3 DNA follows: TGCAGCGTTGAAGATCTCTATGGCTACACCTTC. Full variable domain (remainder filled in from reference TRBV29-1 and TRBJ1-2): SAVISQKPSRDICQRGTSLTIQCQVDSQVTMMFWYRQQPGQSLTLIATANQGSEATYESGFVIDKFPISRPNLTFSTLTVSNMSPEDSSIYLCSVEDLYGYTFGSGTRLTVV.

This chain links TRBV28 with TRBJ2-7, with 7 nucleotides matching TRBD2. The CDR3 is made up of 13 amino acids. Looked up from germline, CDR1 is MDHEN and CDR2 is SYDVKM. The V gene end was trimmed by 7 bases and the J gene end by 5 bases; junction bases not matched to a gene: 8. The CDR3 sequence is CASKEAGVNEQYF. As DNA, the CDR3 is TGTGCCAGCAAAGAGGCGGGAGTAAACGAGCAGTACTTC.

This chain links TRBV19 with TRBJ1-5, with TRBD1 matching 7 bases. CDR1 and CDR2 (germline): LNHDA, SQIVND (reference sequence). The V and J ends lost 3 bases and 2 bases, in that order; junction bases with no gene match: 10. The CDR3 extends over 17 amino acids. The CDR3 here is CASSISRGRVGNQPQHF. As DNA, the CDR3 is TGTGCCAGTAGTATCTCTAGGGGGCGGGTAGGCAATCAGCCCCAGCATTTT. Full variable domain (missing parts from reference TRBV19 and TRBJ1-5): DGGITQSPKYLFRKEGQNVTLSCEQNLNHDAMYWYRQDPGQGLRLIYYSQIVNDFQKGDIAEGYSVSREKKESFPLTVTSAQKNPTAFYLCASSISRGRVGNQPQHFGDGTRLSIL.

CDR3 in DNA: TGTGCCAGCAGTGAAAGACTCAAGAGCTCCTACAATGAGCAGTTCTTC. Translating it yields CASSERLKSSYNEQFF. V gene TRBV25-1 combines with J gene TRBJ2-1; D is undetermined. There are 16 residues in the CDR3. Germline V gene sequence: CDR1 MGHDK, CDR2 SYGVNS. Deletions cut 2 bases from V and 0 bases from J, with 11 bases between.